These 12 T cell receptor beta chains share one sample of origin, sequenced in a study of T cells after posttransplantation cyclophosphamide. This table comes from immunoSEQ multiplex PCR, and its TCRdb copy is limited to in-frame clones, with some not included. Found here are 66,000 or so clones, just under 95% of them singletons; the top ten hold about 3%. Sequenced material: PBMCs. The receptor set was obtained from a woman between 25 and 40 years old in good health and a related stem cell transplant donor.

V is TRBV4-1 and J is TRBJ2-5, with D perhaps TRBD1 or TRBD2 (6 bases each). There are 13 residues in the CDR3. Germline CDR1 MGHRA, CDR2 YSYEKL. V was cut by 3 bases and J by 5 bases, with 10 bases left in between. The chain's CDR3 is CASSQWRGETQYF. In DNA, the CDR3 is TGCGCCAGCAGCCAGTGGAGGGGGGAGACCCAGTACTTC.

J is TRBJ1-2 and V is TRBV20-1, with 9 bases fitting TRBD1. V was clipped by 6 bases and J by 6 bases; unmatched bases: 2. The CDR3 is made up of 11 amino acids. CDR1 is DFQATT, CDR2 SNEGSKA, per germline (reference sequence). This chain's CDR3 is CSARQGDGYTF. CDR3 DNA sequence: TGCAGTGCCAGACAGGGGGATGGCTACACCTTC.

Only one count was recorded for this clone. This chain uses TRBV9 with TRBJ2-2; 10 positions match TRBD1. The CDR3 covers 17 residues. The germline gives CDR1 SGDLS, CDR2 YYNGEE. V lost 2 bases and J lost 8; bases outside the gene matches: 12. In DNA form, the CDR3 reads TGTGCCAGCAGCGTCCTCCCTGGACAGGGGGGAATTGGGGAGCTGTTTTTT. It encodes CASSVLPGQGGIGELFF.

V and J are TRBV27 and TRBJ2-7; D uncertain. Per the germline V gene, CDR1 is MNHEY and CDR2 is SMNVEV (reference sequence). This CDR3 comprises 14 residues. V was clipped by 3 bases and J by 0 bases, with 9 bases between them. DNA for the CDR3: TGTGCCAGCAGTTTCAACAGTATCTCCTACGAGCAGTACTTC. Translating it yields CASSFNSISYEQYF.

The rearrangement links TRBV2 to TRBJ2-5; perhaps TRBD1 as D (6 bases). The CDR3 is made up of 12 amino acids. CDR1 and CDR2 (germline): SNHLY, FYNNEI. Trimming removed 6 bases from V and 7 bases from J, with 12 bases in between. CDR3 DNA sequence: TGTGCCAGCAGGGGGGCCCCTGGGACCCAGTACTTC. It specifies CASRGAPGTQYF.

The genes are TRBV6-6 and TRBJ2-1; weak D call: TRBD2 (5 bases). V lost 0 bases to trimming and J lost 7 bases, with 16 bases between them. This CDR3 is built from 16 residues. Per germline, CDR1 MNHNY and CDR2 SVGAGI (reference sequence). The DNA of the CDR3 is TGTGCCAGCAGTTACTCGCCTCTAGCCGGATTAAATGAGCAGTTCTTC. Protein sequence: CASSYSPLAGLNEQFF.

This chain connects TRBV5-5 to TRBJ1-2; TRBD1 matches 7 bases. J was trimmed by 3 bases and V by 2 bases; bases with no gene match: 4. There are 14 residues in the CDR3. In germline, CDR1 is SGHKS, CDR2 YYEKEE (reference sequence). The CDR3 region is CASSLFTGDYGYTF. The CDR3 bases are TGTGCCAGCAGCTTATTTACAGGGGACTATGGCTACACCTTC.

The V and J genes are TRBV4-3 and TRBJ1-4; 9 nucleotides agree with TRBD1. CDR3 length: 15 residues. CDR1 and CDR2 (germline): LGHNA, YSLEER. V trimming: 4 bases; J trimming: 5 bases; junction bases outside the gene matches: 5. The CDR3 spells CASSRGQGLNEKLFF. DNA of the CDR3: TGCGCCAGCAGCCGGGGACAGGGACTCAATGAAAAACTGTTTTTT.

The gene calls are TRBV18 and TRBJ2-2; D is undetermined. Germline-derived CDR1 and CDR2 are KGHSH and LQKENI. Between the trimmed V and J ends, which lost 1 base and 1 base, there was a span of 4 bases. This CDR3 spans 14 amino acids. The CDR3 is CASSPRENTGELFF. In DNA, the CDR3 is TGTGCCAGCTCACCACGAGAGAACACCGGGGAGCTGTTTTTT. Full variable domain (remainder filled in from reference TRBV18 and TRBJ2-2): NAGVMQNPRHLVRRRGQEARLRCSPMKGHSHVYWYRQLPEEGLKFMVYLQKENIIDESGMPKERFSAEFPKEGPSILRIQQVVRGDSAAYFCASSPRENTGELFFGEGSRLTVL.

This chain uses TRBV11-2 with TRBJ2-1; D perhaps matches TRBD1 (6 bases). Germline values: CDR1 SGHAT, CDR2 FQNNGV. V lost 6 bases and J 0 bases, leaving 6 bases between the germline ends. The CDR3 covers 13 residues. CDR3 nucleotide sequence: TGTGCCAGCAGGACAGGCTCCTACAATGAGCAGTTCTTC. This encodes CASRTGSYNEQFF.

The chain couples TRBV15 to TRBJ1-4; D remains unclear. CDR1 LNHNV and CDR2 YYDKDF come from the germline V gene (reference sequence). The CDR3 runs to 16 residues. V shed 0 bases and J shed 8 bases, with 16 bases lying between them. The DNA for the CDR3 is TGTGCCACCAGCAGAGACCAGAGACTTCGAAGGGAAAAACTGTTTTTT. Its translation is CATSRDQRLRREKLFF.

This chain joins TRBV5-8 and TRBJ2-7, with 14 bases matching TRBD2. The CDR3 is made up of 18 amino acids. The J segment lost 3 bases and the V segment lost 4 bases, leaving 12 bases of the junction unmatched. Germline CDR1 SGHTS, CDR2 YDEGEE. CDR3 protein: CASSTRLAGGRNLYEQYF. The CDR3 DNA reads TGTGCCAGCAGCACCCGACTAGCGGGGGGGCGTAATCTCTACGAGCAGTACTTC.